The present T cell receptor (beta chain) was sequenced within a study of T cell repertoires in cytomegalovirus infection. Study details: Carrying CMV and the relevant HLA type showed in public TCR beta signatures. Findings and limits, study-wide: CMV-specific HLA-C-restricted TCR beta clonotypes dominated the ex vivo response.

TCRdb re-derived calls from the reads in MiXCR, one entry per CDR3 protein. This table holds about 130,000 distinct CDR3 sequences, roughly 8.2% found once. Concerning this clonotype itself: Its antigen remains unidentified.

The CDR3 has 12 residues. Germline V gene lookup returns CDR1 DFQATT and CDR2 SNEGSKA (reference sequence). The V end was cut by 7 bases, the J end by 1 base, with 10 bases between. This chain connects TRBV20-1 to TRBJ1-1; perhaps TRBD1 as D (6 bases). The source of this sequence is a human donor in good health (CMV status not recorded). Some clones in this sample may be carry-over from other donors' samples. Specimen: PBMCs. The CDR3 bases are TGCAGTGTTAGGGGGGAGAACACTGAAGCTTTCTTT. Translating it yields CSVRGENTEAFF.